This entry features one T cell receptor beta chain sequence. The data were produced by immunoSEQ multiplex PCR, yet TCRdb's version contains in-frame clones alone and is incomplete. This sample has tens of thousands of clones, with over 85% found just once. Deletions cut 5 bases from V and 0 bases from J, with 11 bases between. Germline V lookup: CDR1 KGHSH, CDR2 LQKENI. The CDR3 is 14 residues long. This sample stems from a study of lymphopenia after photon versus proton radiotherapy. This sequence originates from a woman aged 45-65 years with cholangiocarcinoma. The genes are TRBV18 and TRBJ2-7; D might be TRBD1 (6 bases). Sequenced here: peripheral blood, sampled from a patient treated with photon-based radiotherapy. As DNA, the CDR3 is TGTGCCAGCTCATCTCAGGGGACCTCCTACGAGCAGTACTTC. It yields the protein CASSSQGTSYEQYF.